Listed here are 10 T cell receptor beta chains from one sample, sequenced in a study of cytomegalovirus exposure and HLA in healthy donors. PCR amplification relied on 60 Vbeta primers (plus 13 Jbeta primers). Assay used: immunoSEQ multiplex PCR; TCRdb lists only in-frame clones, some missing. Of about 180,000 clones listed, 60% to 80% are singletons. The material sequenced was PBMCs. Source of these receptors: a man aged 55 to 70 in good health and CMV-seronegative.

The chain couples TRBV5-1 to TRBJ1-5; TRBD1 is a possible D gene (5 bases). Germline lookup yields CDR1 SGHRS and CDR2 YFSETQ. V lost 0 bases and J 3 bases, leaving 7 bases between the germline ends. This CDR3 comprises 14 residues. The CDR3 loop reads CASSLEGFNQPQHF. The CDR3, as DNA: TGCGCCAGCAGCTTGGAGGGGTTCAATCAGCCCCAGCATTTT.

V and J are TRBV4-1 and TRBJ2-7; D is possibly TRBD1 (6 bases). Germline V lookup: CDR1 MGHRA, CDR2 YSYEKL. The CDR3 length is 14 residues. The germline V and J ends were trimmed by 3 bases and 2 bases, with 11 bases remaining between them. The CDR3: CASSHRDNAYEQYF. The CDR3 nucleotides are TGCGCCAGCAGCCACCGGGACAACGCCTACGAGCAGTACTTC.

The chain uses TRBV5-4 and TRBJ2-3; TRBD2 matches 10 bases. CDR1 and CDR2 from the germline V gene are SGHNT and YYREEE (reference sequence). This CDR3 region has 13 residues. V was clipped by 4 bases and J by 14 bases; unmatched bases: 10. The CDR3 here is CASSLPLAGFLYF. DNA of the CDR3: TGTGCCAGCAGCCTCCCACTAGCGGGGTTCCTGTATTTT.

The genes are TRBV5-1 and TRBJ2-2; 7 bases are shared with TRBD1. This CDR3 comprises 17 residues. The germline V gene has CDR1 SGHRS and CDR2 YFSETQ. The V segment lost 0 bases and the J segment 4 bases; nucleotides outside the gene matches: 9. CDR3 DNA sequence: TGCGCCAGCAGCTTGGGGGCTAGGGGGCTCGTCACCGGGGAGCTGTTTTTT. Its translation is CASSLGARGLVTGELFF.

The V call is TRBV5-1, the J call TRBJ2-1; D is perhaps TRBD2 (6 bases). The V gene's germline CDR1 is SGHRS and CDR2 YFSETQ. The CDR3 extends over 14 amino acids. V was shortened by 6 bases and J by 5 bases, with 15 bases between the two germline ends. The DNA for the CDR3 is TGCGCCAGCATACCCTATAGCGGAAACAATGAGCAGTTCTTC. This codes for CASIPYSGNNEQFF.

The chain recombines TRBV21-1 with TRBJ2-7; the table's D call, TRBD2, was not checked against the DNA. TRBV21-1 is a documented pseudogene. CDR3 size: 14 residues. Written as DNA, the CDR3 is TGTGCCAGCAGAGGGACTAGCGGGGGGGAGGAGCAGTACTTC. Its protein is CASRGTSGGEEQYF.

In DNA, the CDR3 is TGTGCCAGTAGTATACAGGGGACTAATGAAAAACTGTTTTTT. It codes for CASSIQGTNEKLFF. The rearrangement joins TRBV19 to TRBJ1-4; the D gene is possibly TRBD1 (6 bases). CDR3 length: 14 residues. CDR1 is LNHDA and CDR2 is SQIVND in the germline V gene (reference sequence). Trimming removed 2 bases from V and 2 bases from J, with 6 bases in between.

The chain joins TRBV5-6 to TRBJ1-2, with no clear D. The V end lost 3 bases, the J end lost 5 bases, and 14 bases lay between the germline ends. CDR1 and CDR2 from the germline V gene are SGHDT and YYEEEE. The CDR3 runs 14 residues. The CDR3 region is CASSSKYYTYGYTF. CDR3 sequence (DNA): TGTGCCAGCAGCTCCAAATACTACACATATGGCTACACCTTC. Full variable domain (missing parts from reference TRBV5-6 and TRBJ1-2): DAGVTQSPTHLIKTRGQQVTLRCSPKSGHDTVSWYQQALGQGPQFIFQYYEEEERQRGNFPDRFSGHQFPNYSSELNVNALLLGDSALYLCASSSKYYTYGYTFGSGTRLTVV.

The count of this clone is one. The chain carries TRBV7-2 and TRBJ2-7, with 8 bases fitting TRBD1. Germline trimming cut 5 bases from V and 12 bases from J; bases unmatched to any gene: 6. Germline V lookup: CDR1 SGHTA, CDR2 FQGNSA. The length of the CDR3 is 11 residues. CDR3 loop: CASSQGQALYF. The CDR3 DNA reads TGTGCCAGCAGCCAGGGACAGGCCTTGTACTTC.

The chain uses TRBV18 and TRBJ1-1; TRBD1 agrees at 9 bases. The V segment lost 2 bases and the J segment 0 bases; nucleotides outside the gene matches: 13. The germline V gene encodes CDR1 KGHSH and CDR2 LQKENI. The length of the CDR3 is 19 residues. DNA of the CDR3: TGTGCCAGCTCACCATTTCTTGACCGGGACAGGGCGATGAACACTGAAGCTTTCTTT. Its protein product is CASSPFLDRDRAMNTEAFF.